This TCR beta chain was sequenced for a study of cytomegalovirus exposure and HLA in healthy donors. Study in general: Early released data comprised around 85 million unique TCRs from HLA-typed donors. The study's findings and limits: The authors later found most CMV-associated TCR beta chains appeared HLA-restricted. In an earlier analysis, in fewer than 700 donors, most V segments appeared productive either ~90% or ~30% of the time.

With regard to this clone: Antigen unknown.

The PCR made use of 60 Vbeta and 13 Jbeta primers. Sequenced by immunoSEQ multiplex PCR; TCRdb stores in-frame clones only, minus some. The listing contains tens of thousands of clones. The CDR3 is 15 residues long. Germline V CDR1 and CDR2: SEHNR, FQNEAQ (reference sequence). Trimming cost V 4 bases and J 6 bases; bases outside gene matches: 3. The sequencing input was PBMCs. This chain connects TRBV7-9 to TRBJ2-3; TRBD2 agrees at 14 bases. This receptor was obtained from a woman aged 55-69 years in good health and CMV-seronegative. The CDR3 is CASSWGLAGVDTQYF. CDR3 sequence (DNA): TGTGCCAGCAGCTGGGGACTAGCGGGAGTTGATACGCAGTATTTT.